Sequencing of this TCR beta chain was carried out in a study of T-cell memory formation after mild COVID-19. This clonotype was observed a few times. Its antigen remains unidentified. The study's findings and limits: Contracting CD8+ clones were enriched in EMRA, CD4+ mainly in CM and EM.

One entry per CDR3 protein results from TCRdb running MiXCR on the 5' RACE reads. The table has 350,000 to 500,000 distinct CDR3 sequences, roughly 18% seen once. The germline gives CDR1 LNHDA, CDR2 SQIVND (reference sequence). The CDR3 has 13 residues. V was trimmed by 5 bases and J by 7 bases, leaving 15 bases between them. Sequenced material: PBMCs or a T cell subset sorted from them (not recorded which). V usage is TRBV19 and J usage is TRBJ2-7; D is perhaps TRBD2 (5 bases). This sequence was found in a man aged 18 to 29 who had mild COVID-19 (a few samples of this study predate the infection). Cell type and time point are not known. CDR3 in amino acids: CASSPRGPREQYF. CDR3 nucleotide sequence: TGTGCCAGTAGTCCCCGAGGGCCTCGGGAGCAGTACTTC.